A single sample gave rise to the 27 T cell receptor beta chains below, sequenced in a study of T cell repertoires in cytomegalovirus infection. Each CDR3 protein is one row after TCRdb ran MiXCR on the reads. Of about 180,000 distinct CDR3 sequences in the sample, approximately 15% were seen once. The sample comprised PBMCs. The receptors derive from a human donor in good health (CMV status not recorded). Some clones in this sample may be carry-over from other donors' samples.

This clonotype was seen ten or more times. The rearrangement uses TRBV7-3 and TRBJ1-1; D gene ambiguous. V was clipped by 2 bases and J by 6 bases, with 10 bases between them. There are 13 residues in the CDR3. Germline V gene lookup returns CDR1 SGHTA and CDR2 FQGTGA. The CDR3 DNA follows: TGTGCCAGCAGCTTAGGCACAGTAGCTGAAGCTTTCTTT. As protein: CASSLGTVAEAFF. The whole variable domain, filled in from reference TRBV7-3 and TRBJ1-1, reads GAGVSQTPSNKVTEKGKYVELRCDPISGHTALYWYRQSLGQGPEFLIYFQGTGAADDSGLPNDRFFAVRPEGSVSTLKIQRTERGDSAVYLCASSLGTVAEAFFGQGTRLTVV.

Many counts were recorded for this clonotype. The chain uses TRBV7-9 and TRBJ2-7, with D possibly matching TRBD1 (5 bases). CDR1 and CDR2 (germline): SEHNR, FQNEAQ (reference sequence). The CDR3 is 12 amino acids. Trimming took 5 bases from V and 6 from J, leaving 11 bases between them. This CDR3 is CASSPDKVEQYF. DNA for the CDR3: TGTGCCAGCAGCCCGGACAAAGTCGAGCAGTACTTC.

CDR3 region: CAGKGLARDEQFF. In DNA, the CDR3 is TGTGCCGGAAAGGGACTAGCTAGGGATGAGCAGTTCTTC. The V and J genes are TRBV6-2 or TRBV6-3 and TRBJ2-1; TRBD2 matches at 9 bases. This CDR3 spans 13 amino acids. The J segment lost 8 bases and the V segment lost 11 bases, leaving 10 bases of the junction unmatched. The germline V gene has CDR1 MNHEY and CDR2 SVGEGT.

In its sample, this clonotype was seen a few times. The gene calls are TRBV5-1 and TRBJ2-3; 11 bases are shared with TRBD1. J gave up 4 bases and V 0 bases, and 1 base lay outside the gene matches. The CDR3 loop spans 15 amino acids. The germline CDR1 and CDR2 sequences are SGHRS and YFSETQ. CDR3 residues: CASSLEGQGADTQYF. The CDR3 coding sequence is TGCGCCAGCAGCTTGGAGGGACAGGGGGCAGATACGCAGTATTTT.

V and J are TRBV9 and TRBJ1-3; no reliable D call. In germline, CDR1 is SGDLS, CDR2 YYNGEE. The CDR3 covers 17 residues. V dropped 2 bases and J dropped 0 bases, with 15 bases sitting between them. The CDR3 here is CASSVSSTASSGNTIYF. CDR3 nucleotide sequence: TGTGCCAGCAGCGTTTCATCGACGGCGAGCTCTGGAAACACCATATATTTT.

In its sample, this clonotype was seen a few times. The V and J genes are TRBV5-1 and TRBJ1-6, with 7 bases lining up with TRBD1. Per the germline V gene, CDR1 is SGHRS and CDR2 is YFSETQ. Trimming cost V 3 bases and J 9 bases; bases outside gene matches: 6. The CDR3 length is 14 residues. The CDR3 region is CASSSTGSGSPLHF. Written as DNA, the CDR3 is TGCGCCAGCAGCTCGACAGGGTCGGGTTCACCCCTCCACTTT.

This clonotype was seen many times. CDR3 bases: TGTGCCAGCAGCTCCACTAGCGGCCCCTACAATGAGCAGTTCTTC. This encodes CASSSTSGPYNEQFF. The chain uses TRBV11-2 and TRBJ2-1; TRBD2 agrees at 8 bases. The CDR3 has 15 residues. V was pared by 4 bases and J by 2 bases, with 4 bases of the junction left unmatched. Germline V gene sequence: CDR1 SGHAT, CDR2 FQNNGV.

This clonotype has a count of ten or more. V and J are TRBV7-3 and TRBJ1-2; D call uncertain. CDR1 is SGHTA, CDR2 FQGTGA, per germline. V gave up 7 bases and J gave up 0 bases, with 27 bases separating them. This CDR3 has 19 residues. CDR3 bases: TGTGCCAGCATCGAACCCTCTCCCGGGGTCCCCTTGTCTAACTATGGCTACACCTTC. This translates into CASIEPSPGVPLSNYGYTF.

Only a few counts were recorded for this clonotype. The chain couples TRBV7-9 to TRBJ2-7, with D possibly TRBD1 on 6 matching bases. Trimming cost V 6 bases and J 6 bases, with 18 bases left between them. Germline CDR1 and CDR2: SEHNR and FQNEAQ (reference sequence). The CDR3 has 14 amino acids. CDR3: CASSLAGTPREQYF. CDR3 bases: TGTGCCAGCAGTCTCGCCGGGACACCGCGCGAGCAGTACTTC.

The chain recombines TRBV7-9 with TRBJ2-1; 11 bases map to TRBD2. Germline V CDR1 and CDR2: SEHNR, FQNEAQ (reference sequence). CDR3 length: 16 residues. Unmatched junction bases numbered 10, after V lost 6 bases and J lost 6 bases. The CDR3 is CASRLSGSGRANEQFF. The CDR3 DNA is TGTGCCAGCAGACTCTCAGGTAGCGGGAGGGCCAATGAGCAGTTCTTC.

This chain connects TRBV6-2 or TRBV6-3 to TRBJ2-5; 9 bases align to TRBD1. The CDR3 extends over 13 amino acids. Trimming took 5 bases from V and 2 from J; bases not matched to a gene: 0. Germline CDR1 and CDR2: MNHEY and SVGEGT. CDR3 in DNA: TGTGCCAGCAGTGACAGGGGGCAAGAGACCCAGTACTTC. Its protein product is CASSDRGQETQYF.

This rearrangement joins TRBV20-1 to TRBJ1-2; D gene ambiguous. The V end lost 5 bases, the J end lost 0 bases, and 7 bases lay between the germline ends. The germline CDR1 and CDR2 sequences are DFQATT and SNEGSKA (reference sequence). The CDR3 sequence is 12 residues long. The CDR3 nucleotides read TGCAGTGCTCCTGGTTCTAACTATGGCTACACCTTC. Translation gives CSAPGSNYGYTF.

There are many counts of this clonotype. The V gene is TRBV7-8, the J gene TRBJ2-3; TRBD2 is a possible D gene (5 bases). CDR3 length: 16 amino acids. The V gene lost 8 bases and the J gene lost 0 bases, with 18 bases spanning the gap. The V gene's germline CDR1 is SGHVS and CDR2 FQNEAQ. CDR3 sequence: CASGTSRDTSTDTQYF. The CDR3 coding sequence is TGTGCCAGCGGCACAAGCCGGGATACGAGCACAGATACGCAGTATTTT.

In this sample, this clonotype turned up many times. CDR3 bases: TGTGCCAGCAGCTTAGGGGGGGACTCAGGAGATGGCTACACCTTC. This sequence encodes CASSLGGDSGDGYTF. This chain connects TRBV7-2 to TRBJ1-2; the D gene is possibly TRBD1 (5 bases). The CDR3 has 15 amino acids. In germline, CDR1 is SGHTA, CDR2 FQGNSA. Trimming removed 1 base at V and 6 bases at J, with 15 bases between.

The table lists this clonotype with many counts. An end of the junction differs from the germline gene, which may be a read error. The chain couples TRBV12-5 to TRBJ1-5; tentative D call: TRBD1 (6 bases). This CDR3 has 16 residues. Germline CDR1 reads LGHNT; CDR2 reads FRNRAP. The CDR3 DNA reads TGTGCTAGTCGTTTGGGGGACACCTCCTCTAATCAGCCCCAGCATTTT. This gives the protein CASRLGDTSSNQPQHF.

This clonotype has at least ten counts. J is TRBJ2-1 and V is TRBV25-1; TRBD1 aligns across 8 bases. The CDR3 runs 16 residues. The ends lost 6 bases at V and 3 bases at J; junction bases unmatched: 10. Germline V CDR1 and CDR2: MGHDK, SYGVNS. Written as DNA, the CDR3 is TGTGCCAGCAGCGCCCCGGACAGGGCGAACTACAATGAGCAGTTCTTC. Encoded protein: CASSAPDRANYNEQFF.

A few counts support this clonotype. This chain connects TRBV7-3 to TRBJ2-1; D unclear. The CDR3 is 15 residues long. V lost 2 bases, J lost 0 bases, and 8 bases lay in between. Germline assignment: CDR1 SGHTA and CDR2 FQGTGA. In nucleotides, the CDR3 is TGTGCCAGCAGCTTACGTTCGAGCTCCTACAATGAGCAGTTCTTC. This sequence encodes CASSLRSSSYNEQFF.

This clonotype appeared many times. The CDR3 nucleotides are TGTGCCAGCAGTAGCTTAAAAAGCTCCTATAATTCACCCCTCCACTTT. Amino acid sequence: CASSSLKSSYNSPLHF. The chain is built from TRBV6-2 or TRBV6-3 and TRBJ1-6; no firm D call. Trimming removed 5 bases from V and 0 bases from J, with 11 bases in between. The CDR3 length is 16 residues. The germline CDR1 and CDR2 sequences are MNHEY and SVGEGT.

The chain combines TRBV6-2 or TRBV6-3 with TRBJ2-5; 13 bases line up with TRBD2. V was pared by 6 bases and J by 4 bases, with 8 bases of the junction left unmatched. Germline-derived CDR1 and CDR2 are MNHEY and SVGEGT. This CDR3 region has 16 residues. The CDR3 DNA sequence: TGTGCCAGCAGAGGACTAGCGGGAGAGGATGGAGAGACCCAGTACTTC. Protein sequence: CASRGLAGEDGETQYF.

In its sample, this clonotype was seen many times. This chain uses TRBV28 with TRBJ2-7, with 11 bases that match TRBD2. The CDR3 spans 16 residues. CDR1 is MDHEN and CDR2 is SYDVKM in the germline V gene. Unmatched junction bases numbered 10, after V lost 3 bases and J lost 6 bases. The CDR3 here is CASSLTLAGGPTEQYF. CDR3 bases: TGTGCCAGCAGTTTGACCTTAGCGGGAGGGCCTACCGAGCAGTACTTC.

The sample holds many counts of this clonotype. The chain recombines TRBV7-6 with TRBJ2-7; 10 bases are a match to TRBD2. Per the germline V gene, CDR1 is SGHVS and CDR2 is FNYEAQ. After removal of 1 base from V and 5 bases from J, the junction contained 5 bases not matched to a gene. The CDR3 loop spans 15 amino acids. CDR3: CASSLGSGGSDEQYF. The CDR3 nucleotides read TGTGCCAGCAGCTTAGGTAGCGGGGGGTCGGACGAGCAGTACTTC.

This clonotype was recorded a few times. The V call is TRBV14, the J call TRBJ1-2; D is uncertain. The germline CDR1 and CDR2 sequences are SGHDN and FVKESK. The ends were cut back, 5 bases at V and 3 bases at J, with 10 bases in the middle. This CDR3 has 13 amino acids. CDR3 loop: CASSGGIYYGYTF. The CDR3 coding sequence is TGTGCCAGCAGCGGAGGGATCTACTATGGCTACACCTTC.

The V and J genes are TRBV20-1 and TRBJ1-2; the D gene is possibly TRBD1 (5 bases). V lost 6 bases to trimming and J lost 2 bases, with 16 bases between them. Germline V CDR1 and CDR2: DFQATT, SNEGSKA (reference sequence). This CDR3 contains 14 residues. The CDR3 reads CSAASGRDNYGYTF. CDR3 coding DNA: TGCAGTGCCGCCAGCGGAAGGGACAACTATGGCTACACCTTC.

This clonotype was observed at least ten times. This chain connects TRBV28 to TRBJ1-1, with D perhaps TRBD1 (5 bases). There are 15 residues in the CDR3. V shed 3 bases and J shed 1 base, with 12 bases lying between them. Germline CDR1 and CDR2: MDHEN and SYDVKM. CDR3 region: CASSFGGTANTEAFF. CDR3 sequence (DNA): TGTGCCAGCAGTTTCGGCGGGACGGCGAACACTGAAGCTTTCTTT. The whole variable domain, filled in from reference TRBV28 and TRBJ1-1, reads DVKVTQSSRYLVKRTGEKVFLECVQDMDHENMFWYRQDPGLGLRLIYFSYDVKMKEKGDIPEGYSVSREKKERFSLILESASTNQTSMYLCASSFGGTANTEAFFGQGTRLTVV.

CDR3 amino acids: CASSPPGRNTIYF. CDR3 DNA sequence: TGTGCCAGCAGTCCGCCAGGGAGAAACACCATATATTTT. The chain couples TRBV27 to TRBJ1-3; possibly TRBD1 for D (5 bases). Germline loops: CDR1 MNHEY, CDR2 SMNVEV (reference sequence). This CDR3 contains 13 residues. The germline V and J ends were trimmed by 5 bases and 5 bases, with 10 bases remaining between them.

This clonotype was picked up many times. The rearrangement joins TRBV7-2 to TRBJ2-7, with D hard to call. The CDR3 spans 14 residues. Germline CDR1 reads SGHTA; CDR2 reads FQGNSA. Trimming pared 3 bases from V and 5 bases from J, leaving 14 bases between. The CDR3 DNA is TGTGCCAGCAGCTTGGCCCAGGTTTTCGACGAGCAGTACTTC. Translated, it gives CASSLAQVFDEQYF.

Here the CDR3 DNA reads TGTGCCAGCAGTGACCCTGGACCCTCTGAAGCTTTCTTT. This encodes CASSDPGPSEAFF. The chain is built from TRBV2 and TRBJ1-1; D not resolved. The V and J ends lost 3 bases and 6 bases respectively, with 11 bases between them. The CDR3 consists of 13 residues. CDR1 and CDR2 (germline): SNHLY, FYNNEI.